Listed here are 4 T cell receptor beta chains from one sample, sequenced in a study of T cell responses to AZD1222 COVID-19 vaccine. Profiling relied on immunoSEQ multiplex PCR, and the TCRdb table lists in-frame clones only, not all of them. The table records 150,000 to 160,000 clones, 90% of them present only once. Sample: peripheral blood, taken on day 0 of AZD1222 vaccination. These receptors all come from an adult in good health.

The rearrangement uses TRBV9 and TRBJ2-5; possible D gene TRBD2, 5 bases. The CDR3 has 13 residues. The germline gives CDR1 SGDLS, CDR2 YYNGEE. V was clipped by 3 bases and J by 1 base, with 7 bases between them. CDR3 bases: TGTGCCAGCAGCGCTAGCCGCCAAGAGACCCAGTACTTC. Amino acid sequence: CASSASRQETQYF.

This clone was recorded only once. The rearrangement joins TRBV27 to TRBJ1-2; possibly TRBD1 for D (5 bases). The CDR3 runs to 13 residues. Deletions cut 5 bases from V and 8 bases from J, with 15 bases between. Per germline, CDR1 MNHEY and CDR2 SMNVEV (reference sequence). CDR3 residues: CASSARAVGGYTF. CDR3 coding DNA: TGTGCCAGCAGTGCCAGGGCGGTAGGAGGCTACACCTTC.

This sequence joins TRBV7-9 and TRBJ1-2; D not resolved. V lost 1 base and J 8 bases, leaving 5 bases between the germline ends. This CDR3 is 11 amino acids long. Germline CDR1 SEHNR, CDR2 FQNEAQ (reference sequence). The CDR3 is CASSLEFGYTF. DNA of the CDR3: TGTGCCAGCAGCTTAGAGTTCGGCTACACCTTC.

This chain connects TRBV4-1 to TRBJ2-1; either TRBD1 or TRBD2 may supply D (5 bases each). V shed 4 bases and J shed 9 bases, with 22 bases lying between them. Germline CDR1 MGHRA, CDR2 YSYEKL. CDR3 length equals 16 residues. CDR3 residues: CASSPNTRGVVIEQFF. The DNA for the CDR3 is TGCGCCAGCAGCCCGAATACTAGAGGGGTGGTAATTGAGCAGTTCTTC.